This T cell receptor (beta chain) was observed in a study of cytomegalovirus exposure and HLA in healthy donors. The donors (healthy individuals) were bone marrow donors. 13 Jbeta primers and 60 Vbeta primers were used for the PCR. Assay used: immunoSEQ multiplex PCR; TCRdb lists only in-frame clones, some missing. The repertoire holds roughly 56,000 clones, with around 87% as singletons. With 4 bases clipped from V and 6 bases from J, the junction kept 12 bases outside the gene matches. CDR1 is SGHDN, CDR2 FVKESK, per germline. The CDR3 is 15 residues long. The gene calls are TRBV14 and TRBJ2-7, with 7 positions matching TRBD1. This receptor was identified in a man between 18 and 35 years old in good health and CMV-seronegative. Sequenced sample: PBMCs. Written as DNA, the CDR3 is TGTGCCAGCAGCCCCACCCGACAGGGATTGAGCGAGCAGTACTTC. As protein: CASSPTRQGLSEQYF.